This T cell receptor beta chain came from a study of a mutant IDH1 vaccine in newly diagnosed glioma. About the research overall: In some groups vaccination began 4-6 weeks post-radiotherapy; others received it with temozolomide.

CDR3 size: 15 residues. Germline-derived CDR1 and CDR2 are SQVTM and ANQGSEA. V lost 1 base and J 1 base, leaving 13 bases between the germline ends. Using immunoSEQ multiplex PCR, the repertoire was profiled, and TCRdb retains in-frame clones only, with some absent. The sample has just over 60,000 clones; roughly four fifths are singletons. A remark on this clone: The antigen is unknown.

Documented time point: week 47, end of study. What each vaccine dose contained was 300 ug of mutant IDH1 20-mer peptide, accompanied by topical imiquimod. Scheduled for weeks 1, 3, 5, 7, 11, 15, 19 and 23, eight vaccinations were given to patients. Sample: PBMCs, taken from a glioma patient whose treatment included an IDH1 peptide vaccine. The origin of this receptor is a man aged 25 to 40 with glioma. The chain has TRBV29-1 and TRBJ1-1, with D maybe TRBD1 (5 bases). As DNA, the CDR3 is TGCAGCGTTGAAGTAGTAAAGGGGAGGAACACTGAAGCTTTCTTT. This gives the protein CSVEVVKGRNTEAFF. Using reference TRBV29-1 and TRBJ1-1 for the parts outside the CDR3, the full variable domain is SAVISQKPSRDICQRGTSLTIQCQVDSQVTMMFWYRQQPGQSLTLIATANQGSEATYESGFVIDKFPISRPNLTFSTLTVSNMSPEDSSIYLCSVEVVKGRNTEAFFGQGTRLTVV.